This T cell receptor (beta chain) appears in the sequencing data of a study of graft-versus-host responses after intestinal transplantation. Trimming removed 2 bases from V and 4 bases from J, with 18 bases in between. Germline CDR1 and CDR2: SGHDT and YYEEEE. This CDR3 spans 16 amino acids. Sequenced by immunoSEQ multiplex PCR; TCRdb stores in-frame clones only, minus some. The data show 7,500 to 9,000 clones, with 85% to 95% seen just once and roughly 2.2% held by the top ten. The clonotype comes from a human patient who received an intestinal transplant, so some T cells may come from the graft donor. The specimen was PBMCs, collected 11 days after intestinal transplantation. The chain carries TRBV5-6 and TRBJ1-2; D call uncertain. CDR3 sequence reads: CASSFVRGLSSYGYTF. The CDR3 DNA sequence: TGTGCCAGCAGCTTTGTTAGAGGGCTATCGAGCTATGGCTACACCTTC.